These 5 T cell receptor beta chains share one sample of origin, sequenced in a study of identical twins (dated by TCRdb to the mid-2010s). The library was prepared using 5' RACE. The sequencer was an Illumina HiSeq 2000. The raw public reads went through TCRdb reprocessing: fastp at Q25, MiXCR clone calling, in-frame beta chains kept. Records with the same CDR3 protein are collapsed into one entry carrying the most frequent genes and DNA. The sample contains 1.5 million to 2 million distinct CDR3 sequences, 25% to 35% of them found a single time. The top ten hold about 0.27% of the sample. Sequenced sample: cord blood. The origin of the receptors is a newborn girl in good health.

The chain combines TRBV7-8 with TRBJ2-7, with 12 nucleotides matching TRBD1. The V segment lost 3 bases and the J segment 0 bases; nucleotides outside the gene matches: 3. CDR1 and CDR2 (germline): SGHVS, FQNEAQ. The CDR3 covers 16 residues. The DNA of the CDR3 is TGTGCCAGCAGCTTTCCGGGACAGGGGGCCTCCTACGAGCAGTACTTC. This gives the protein CASSFPGQGASYEQYF.

CDR3 protein: CASTRLAGAGNEQFF. The DNA for the CDR3 is TGTGCCAGCACTCGACTAGCGGGAGCCGGCAATGAGCAGTTCTTC. The chain carries TRBV6-5 and TRBJ2-1; 12 bases fit TRBD2. The CDR3 has 15 residues. J lost 6 bases, V lost 7 bases, and 7 bases had no gene match. CDR1 and CDR2 from the germline V gene are MNHEY and SVGAGI.

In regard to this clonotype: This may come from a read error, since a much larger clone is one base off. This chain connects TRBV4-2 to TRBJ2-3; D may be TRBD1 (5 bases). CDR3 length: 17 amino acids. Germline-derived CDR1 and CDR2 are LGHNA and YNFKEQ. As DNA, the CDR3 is TGTGCCGGCAGCCAAGATCGTGCGGCCAGGGACACAGATACGCAGTATTTT. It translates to CAGSQDRAARDTDTQYF.

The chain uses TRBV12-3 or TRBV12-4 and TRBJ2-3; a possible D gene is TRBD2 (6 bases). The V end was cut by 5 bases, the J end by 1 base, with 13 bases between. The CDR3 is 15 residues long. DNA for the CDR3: TGTGCCAGCAGTCCAACTAGGAGGGGCACAGATACGCAGTATTTT. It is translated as CASSPTRRGTDTQYF.

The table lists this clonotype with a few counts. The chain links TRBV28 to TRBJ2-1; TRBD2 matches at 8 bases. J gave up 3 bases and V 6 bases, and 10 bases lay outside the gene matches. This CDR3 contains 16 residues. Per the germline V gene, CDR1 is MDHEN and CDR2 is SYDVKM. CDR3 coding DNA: TGTGCCAGCAGGCAGCGGGGGAGAACCGTCTACAATGAGCAGTTCTTC. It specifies CASRQRGRTVYNEQFF.